These 32 T cell receptor beta chains came from one sample sequenced in a study of prognosis after radiotherapy for stage I lung cancer. Genomic DNA provided the template from which TCR beta CDR3 was amplified by two-round multiplex PCR. First-round PCR used primers specific to each TRBV and TRBJ gene. MiXCR was run by TCRdb on the multiplex PCR reads, yielding one entry per CDR3 protein. The data contain about 51,000 distinct CDR3 sequences, about 35% of them singletons. The specimen was PBMCs, collected before or after stereotactic body radiation therapy (not recorded which). The source is a donor of 50 years or more with non-small cell lung cancer.

The V gene is TRBV5-1, the J gene TRBJ2-3; TRBD2 agrees at 9 bases. The V segment lost 3 bases and the J segment 1 base; nucleotides outside the gene matches: 15. This CDR3 comprises 19 residues. The germline V gene has CDR1 SGHRS and CDR2 YFSETQ. The DNA of the CDR3 is TGCGCCAGCAGCTCCGGGGTGACTAGCGGACCTCGATGCACAGATACGCAGTATTTT. It encodes CASSSGVTSGPRCTDTQYF.

This clonotype was found many times. The chain combines TRBV7-2 with TRBJ2-7, with D perhaps matching TRBD1 (5 bases). V gave up 1 base and J gave up 3 bases, with 13 bases separating them. The CDR3 sequence is 15 residues long. Germline V gene sequence: CDR1 SGHTA, CDR2 FQGNSA. The CDR3 spells CASSLDWGRNYEQYF. The CDR3 DNA is TGTGCCAGCAGCTTAGACTGGGGCAGGAACTACGAGCAGTACTTC.

In this sample, this clonotype turned up many times. J is TRBJ2-1 and V is TRBV9, with 8 nucleotides matching TRBD2. The CDR3 consists of 18 residues. Germline values: CDR1 SGDLS, CDR2 YYNGEE. The V gene end was trimmed by 0 bases and the J gene end by 2 bases; junction bases not matched to a gene: 10. CDR3: CASSVGGSGRRAYNEQFF. The CDR3 DNA reads TGTGCCAGCAGCGTAGGGGGGAGCGGGAGAAGGGCCTACAATGAGCAGTTCTTC.

This clonotype was found many times. V and J are TRBV28 and TRBJ2-7; D assignment may be TRBD1 or TRBD2 (5 bases each). Germline V gene data show CDR1 as MDHEN and CDR2 as SYDVKM. Trimming pared 5 bases from V and 5 bases from J, leaving 13 bases between. This CDR3 has 13 amino acids. The CDR3 DNA reads as TGTGCCAGCAGTCCCCCTGGGGGAAACGAGCAGTACTTC. Its translation is CASSPPGGNEQYF.

The genes are TRBV7-9 and TRBJ1-2, with a weak D call TRBD1 (5 bases). CDR1 is SEHNR, CDR2 FQNEAQ, per germline (reference sequence). The CDR3 sequence is 14 residues long. V was shortened by 2 bases and J by 10 bases, with 17 bases between the two germline ends. CDR3 in DNA: TGTGCCAGCAGCTTACAGGGACGTGGGATCGCCTACACCTTC. It specifies CASSLQGRGIAYTF.

This clonotype was counted at least ten times. This chain connects TRBV13 to TRBJ2-1; 13 bases are a match to TRBD2. The CDR3 consists of 18 residues. Looked up from germline, CDR1 is PRHDT and CDR2 is FYEKMQ (reference sequence). V lost 3 bases, J lost 6 bases, and 11 bases stayed unmatched. CDR3 nucleotides: TGTGCCAGCAGCTTTCCCGATCCGCGGACTAGCGGGAGCAATGAGCAGTTCTTC. Protein product: CASSFPDPRTSGSNEQFF.

The rearrangement links TRBV5-1 to TRBJ2-7; the D gene is possibly TRBD1 (8 bases). This CDR3 is built from 18 residues. Germline assignment: CDR1 SGHRS and CDR2 YFSETQ. Deletions cut 5 bases from V and 7 bases from J, with 31 bases between. This CDR3 is CASRSTDREVTGAGEQYF. DNA of the CDR3: TGCGCCAGCAGGTCAACGGACAGGGAGGTGACGGGAGCGGGAGAGCAGTACTTC. Drawing the rest from reference TRBV5-1 and TRBJ2-7, the complete variable domain is KAGVTQTPRYLIKTRGQQVTLSCSPISGHRSVSWYQQTPGQGLQFLFEYFSETQRNKGNFPGRFSGRQFSNSRSEMNVSTLELGDSALYLCASRSTDREVTGAGEQYFGPGTRLTVT.

This clonotype appeared many times. J is TRBJ2-7 and V is TRBV4-2; a possible D gene is TRBD2 (5 bases). V shed 5 bases and J shed 5 bases, with 10 bases lying between them. Germline V gene lookup returns CDR1 LGHNA and CDR2 YNFKEQ. The CDR3 loop spans 12 amino acids. CDR3 coding DNA: TGTGCCAGCAGCTCCTACGGGAACGAGCAGTACTTC. It encodes CASSSYGNEQYF.

Notes on this clonotype: A much bigger clone sits one base away, suggesting this may be a read error. The V call is TRBV7-9, the J call TRBJ2-5, with TRBD2 matching over 7 bases. Trimming at V came to 2 bases and at J to 10 bases, leaving 25 bases not matched to a gene. Germline V CDR1 and CDR2: SEHNR, FQNEAQ (reference sequence). The CDR3 runs 19 residues. The CDR3 spells CASSLWATSWSSSGPGQYF. CDR3 sequence (DNA): TGTGCCAGCAGCTTATGGGCGACTAGCTGGAGTTCGTCGGGTCCGGGCCAGTACTTC.

The CDR3 loop is CASSSARGRPGELFF. The CDR3 region has the DNA TGTGCCAGCAGCTCCGCCAGGGGGCGGCCCGGGGAGCTGTTTTTT. V usage is TRBV5-4 and J usage is TRBJ2-2; 8 bases match TRBD1. CDR3 size: 15 residues. The V gene's germline CDR1 is SGHNT and CDR2 YYREEE (reference sequence). The J segment lost 6 bases and the V segment lost 3 bases, leaving 7 bases of the junction unmatched. The full variable domain, rest sourced from reference TRBV5-4 and TRBJ2-2, is ETGVTQSPTHLIKTRGQQVTLRCSSQSGHNTVSWYQQALGQGPQFIFQYYREEENGRGNFPPRFSGLQFPNYSSELNVNALELDDSALYLCASSSARGRPGELFFGEGSRLTVL.

This clonotype appeared many times. V gene TRBV9 combines with J gene TRBJ1-1, with TRBD1 as a possible D gene (6 bases). V was shortened by 1 base and J by 4 bases, with 8 bases between the two germline ends. Germline V gene data show CDR1 as SGDLS and CDR2 as YYNGEE. The CDR3 totals 13 residues. The CDR3 loop reads CASSVRDTTEAFF. The CDR3 DNA follows: TGTGCCAGCAGCGTACGGGACACCACTGAAGCTTTCTTT.

V gene TRBV12-5 combines with J gene TRBJ2-1, with D perhaps TRBD2 (6 bases). The V and J ends lost 0 bases and 8 bases respectively, with 17 bases between them. The CDR3 length is 16 residues. The V gene's germline CDR1 is LGHNT and CDR2 FRNRAP. The CDR3 reads CASGLVPGGPRDEQFF. CDR3 coding DNA: TGTGCTAGTGGTTTGGTACCCGGGGGTCCCCGCGATGAGCAGTTCTTC.

Remarks on this clonotype: A far larger clone is just one base off, so this is likely a read error. The chain employs TRBV6-2 or TRBV6-3 and TRBJ2-3; no clear D. CDR1 and CDR2 (germline): MNHEY, SVGEGT. The CDR3 has 16 amino acids. Deletions cut 4 bases from V and 1 base from J, with 15 bases between. The CDR3 coding sequence is TGTGCCAGCAGTTCACTTATACTCGTTGGCACAGATACGCAGTATTTT. Protein product: CASSSLILVGTDTQYF.

This clonotype has at least ten counts. The J gene is TRBJ2-5, the V gene TRBV20-1; no reliable D call. V was cut by 6 bases and J by 2 bases, with 13 bases left in between. CDR1 is DFQATT and CDR2 is SNEGSKA in the germline V gene (reference sequence). The CDR3 consists of 13 residues. The CDR3 is CSAQTEAQETQYF. For the CDR3, the DNA is TGCAGTGCCCAGACCGAAGCTCAAGAGACCCAGTACTTC.

This clonotype was detected ten times or more. This sequence joins TRBV11-3 and TRBJ2-6; perhaps TRBD1 as D (5 bases). Germline CDR1 SGHNT, CDR2 YENEEA. The CDR3 extends over 18 amino acids. The V gene lost 9 bases and the J gene lost 0 bases, with 21 bases spanning the gap. The CDR3 DNA reads TGTGCCAGGGCGCGAGCCAGGGTGCCTTTCTCTGGGGCCAACGTCCTGACTTTC. As protein: CARARARVPFSGANVLTF.

In this sample, this clonotype turned up many times. The rearrangement uses TRBV7-9 and TRBJ2-3; D perhaps matches TRBD2 (6 bases). V lost 1 base and J 0 bases, leaving 8 bases between the germline ends. Germline lookup yields CDR1 SEHNR and CDR2 FQNEAQ (reference sequence). CDR3 length: 15 residues. The CDR3 DNA is TGTGCCAGCAGCTTAGGCGGGGTGAGCACAGATACGCAGTATTTT. Encoded protein: CASSLGGVSTDTQYF.

This clonotype was seen many times. V and J are TRBV7-8 and TRBJ2-7, with a weak D call TRBD1 (9 bases). The germline V gene has CDR1 SGHVS and CDR2 FQNEAQ. This CDR3 is 16 amino acids long. V lost 5 bases and J lost 3, with 20 bases in between. DNA for the CDR3: TGTGCCAGCAGCCCCCGGGGGGGGGGACAGGGCTACGAGCAGTACTTC. Amino acid sequence: CASSPRGGGQGYEQYF.

Comments on this clonotype: A much larger clonotype is one base distant, so this may be a read error. V is TRBV25-1 and J is TRBJ1-2; no firm D call. The CDR3 length is 10 residues. The V end was cut by 4 bases, the J end by 8 bases, with 5 bases between. Germline V gene data show CDR1 as MGHDK and CDR2 as SYGVNS. CDR3 DNA: TGTGCCAGCAGTGCATGGGGCTACACCTTC. The encoded protein is CASSAWGYTF.

Of note for this clonotype: A much larger clone differs from this one at a single base, so this may be a read error. The chain couples TRBV7-2 to TRBJ2-2; either TRBD1 or TRBD2 may supply D (5 bases each). The CDR3 consists of 12 residues. Germline lookup yields CDR1 SGHTA and CDR2 FQGNSA. CDR3: CVSSLQAGDLFF. The CDR3 coding sequence is TGTGTCAGCAGCTTACAGGCCGGGGATCTGTTTTTT.

The DNA for the CDR3 is TGCGCCAGCAGCTTGACTAGCATCAACCTATGGTATACGCAGTATTTT. It codes for CASSLTSINLWYTQYF. The chain is built from TRBV5-1 and TRBJ2-3; D perhaps matches TRBD2 (6 bases). V was shortened by 1 base and J by 7 bases, with 19 bases between the two germline ends. This CDR3 has 16 residues. CDR1 and CDR2 from the germline V gene are SGHRS and YFSETQ. Full variable domain (missing parts from reference TRBV5-1 and TRBJ2-3): KAGVTQTPRYLIKTRGQQVTLSCSPISGHRSVSWYQQTPGQGLQFLFEYFSETQRNKGNFPGRFSGRQFSNSRSEMNVSTLELGDSALYLCASSLTSINLWYTQYFGPGTRLTVL.

This clonotype was counted many times. The chain couples TRBV6-1 to TRBJ2-7; D is possibly TRBD1 or TRBD2 (5 bases each). The CDR3 is made up of 14 amino acids. CDR1 is MNHNS, CDR2 SASEGT, per germline. V was trimmed by 7 bases and J by 2 bases, leaving 15 bases between them. This chain's CDR3 is CASNEGSPPYEQYF. The CDR3 DNA reads TGTGCCAGCAATGAGGGGAGTCCCCCCTACGAGCAGTACTTC.

A note on this clonotype: One end of the junction varies from germline; a read error may be responsible. This chain's CDR3 is CASSARERPGQGTSIQYF. CDR3 sequence (DNA): TGTGCCAGTAGTGCAAGAGAGAGACCGGGACAGGGGACAAGCATTCAGTACTTC. V gene TRBV6-1 combines with J gene TRBJ2-4, with TRBD1 matching 10 bases. The CDR3 totals 18 residues. Germline assignment: CDR1 MNHNS and CDR2 SASEGT.

This clonotype was observed at least ten times. This chain connects TRBV7-9 to TRBJ2-1; D is undetermined. This CDR3 is built from 14 residues. Germline CDR1 SEHNR, CDR2 FQNEAQ (reference sequence). The V end lost 5 bases, the J end lost 10 bases, and 18 bases lay between the germline ends. CDR3 in amino acids: CASSPHPESPEQFF. The CDR3 DNA follows: TGTGCCAGCAGCCCTCACCCCGAGAGCCCGGAGCAGTTCTTC.

This clonotype was counted many times. V is TRBV6-2 or TRBV6-3 and J is TRBJ1-2, with D unresolved. The CDR3 is 13 residues long. Looked up from germline, CDR1 is MNHEY and CDR2 is SVGEGT. V lost 3 bases to trimming and J lost 2 bases, with 7 bases between them. CDR3 residues: CASSYGRNYGYTF. DNA for the CDR3: TGTGCCAGCAGTTATGGGCGAAACTATGGCTACACCTTC.

The chain employs TRBV12-5 and TRBJ1-5; D gene uncertain. CDR3 length: 11 residues. Germline CDR1 reads LGHNT; CDR2 reads FRNRAP. CDR3: CCLDGDQPQHF. The CDR3 DNA is TGTTGCCTGGACGGAGATCAGCCCCAGCATTTT.

This clonotype was found once. The chain employs TRBV7-9 and TRBJ2-1; 14 nucleotides align to TRBD2. Germline-derived CDR1 and CDR2 are SEHNR and FQNEAQ (reference sequence). The CDR3 has 18 residues. V dropped 6 bases and J dropped 9; count of bases not matched to a gene: 16. CDR3 sequence: CASSYITGTSGSLCEQFF. The CDR3 coding sequence is TGTGCCAGCAGTTACATAACCGGGACTAGCGGGAGTTTATGTGAGCAGTTCTTC.

In its sample, this clonotype was seen many times. The J gene is TRBJ1-1, the V gene TRBV18; no clear D gene. Trimming removed 1 base from V and 1 base from J, with 10 bases in between. Germline values: CDR1 KGHSH, CDR2 LQKENI. The CDR3 extends over 15 amino acids. CDR3 amino acids: CASSPREGKNTEAFF. CDR3 bases: TGTGCCAGCTCACCACGGGAGGGTAAGAACACTGAAGCTTTCTTT.

This clonotype came up many times. V is TRBV4-1 and J is TRBJ1-4; TRBD1 aligns across 8 bases. The V gene end was trimmed by 1 base and the J gene end by 6 bases; junction bases not matched to a gene: 7. Germline CDR1 reads MGHRA; CDR2 reads YSYEKL. The CDR3 runs to 16 residues. DNA of the CDR3: TGCGCCAGCAGCCAAGCATTGAGGACAGGGCATGAAAAACTGTTTTTT. Its translation: CASSQALRTGHEKLFF.

This clonotype was seen ten or more times. The chain recombines TRBV5-1 with TRBJ1-1; no reliable D call. This CDR3 spans 14 amino acids. Trimming pared 1 base from V and 2 bases from J, leaving 9 bases between. CDR1 is SGHRS and CDR2 is YFSETQ in the germline V gene. CDR3 nucleotide sequence: TGCGCCAGCAGCTTGAACAGCGGAAACACTGAAGCTTTCTTT. Translated: CASSLNSGNTEAFF.

Worth noting for this clonotype: The limits of the CDR3 on the DNA are not certain, so only TCRdb's listed CDR3 is given. V and J are TRBV7-3 and TRBJ2-7; no DNA check was done on the table's D call, TRBD1. Germline CDR1 and CDR2: SGHTA and FQGTGA. Counting both end residues, the CDR3 totals 21 amino acids. This CDR3 reads CASSIYLCRRLPGQGPYEQYF.

A remark on this clonotype: A far bigger clonotype differs at one base, so this is likely a read error. The rearrangement joins TRBV6-2 or TRBV6-3 to TRBJ2-7, with 8 bases aligning to TRBD1. CDR1 is MNHEY, CDR2 SVGEGT, per germline. This CDR3 is 14 amino acids long. Trimming removed 4 bases from V and 6 bases from J; junction bases left unmatched: 8. CDR3 amino acids: CASSFSGTGSEQYF. CDR3 bases: TGTGCCAGCAGTTTCTCCGGGACAGGTAGCGAGCAGTACTTC.

The chain recombines TRBV9 with TRBJ1-1, with unresolved D. Trimming took off 2 bases at V and 6 bases at J, with 11 bases between the two ends. The CDR3 spans 13 residues. CDR1 and CDR2 (germline): SGDLS, YYNGEE. The CDR3, as DNA: TGTGCCAGCAGCGTGAACTACGTCGCTGAAGCTTTCTTT. Translated, it gives CASSVNYVAEAFF.